The source of this T cell receptor (beta chain) is a study of blood T cell repertoires in COVID-19. Per the study methods: Estimated nucleated cell counts came from reference gene primer amplification. Measured with immunoSEQ multiplex PCR; TCRdb has only the in-frame clones, and not every one. Clone size and V and J calls were adopted from that table, with D and trimming inferred from the DNA. Among tens of thousands of clones listed, about 88% were seen once. Trimming stripped 1 base from V and 7 bases from J, with 11 bases between. CDR3 length: 15 amino acids. Germline lookup yields CDR1 LGHNA and CDR2 YNFKEQ.

This TCR was sampled from a woman aged 80 or older with active or convalescent COVID-19. This chain connects TRBV4-2 to TRBJ1-6; a weak D match, TRBD1 (6 bases). The sample was peripheral blood. CDR3 nucleotides: TGTGCCAGCAGCCAAGGGGGGCACGACAATTCACCCCTCCACTTT. Translated: CASSQGGHDNSPLHF.